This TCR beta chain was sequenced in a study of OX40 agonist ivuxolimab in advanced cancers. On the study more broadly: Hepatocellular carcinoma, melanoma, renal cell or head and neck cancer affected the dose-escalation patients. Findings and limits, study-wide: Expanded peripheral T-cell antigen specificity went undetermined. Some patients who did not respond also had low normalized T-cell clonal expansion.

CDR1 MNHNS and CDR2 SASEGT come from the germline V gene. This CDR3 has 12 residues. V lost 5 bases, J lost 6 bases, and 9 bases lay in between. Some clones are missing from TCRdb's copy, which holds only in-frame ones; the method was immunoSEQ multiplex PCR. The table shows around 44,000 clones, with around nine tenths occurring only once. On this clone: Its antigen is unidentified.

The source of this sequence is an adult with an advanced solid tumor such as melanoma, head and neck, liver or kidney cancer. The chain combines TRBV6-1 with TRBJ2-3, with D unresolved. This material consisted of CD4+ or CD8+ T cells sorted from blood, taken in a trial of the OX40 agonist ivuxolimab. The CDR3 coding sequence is TGTGCCAGCAGTCTCCTCCGCGATACGCAGTATTTT. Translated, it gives CASSLLRDTQYF.